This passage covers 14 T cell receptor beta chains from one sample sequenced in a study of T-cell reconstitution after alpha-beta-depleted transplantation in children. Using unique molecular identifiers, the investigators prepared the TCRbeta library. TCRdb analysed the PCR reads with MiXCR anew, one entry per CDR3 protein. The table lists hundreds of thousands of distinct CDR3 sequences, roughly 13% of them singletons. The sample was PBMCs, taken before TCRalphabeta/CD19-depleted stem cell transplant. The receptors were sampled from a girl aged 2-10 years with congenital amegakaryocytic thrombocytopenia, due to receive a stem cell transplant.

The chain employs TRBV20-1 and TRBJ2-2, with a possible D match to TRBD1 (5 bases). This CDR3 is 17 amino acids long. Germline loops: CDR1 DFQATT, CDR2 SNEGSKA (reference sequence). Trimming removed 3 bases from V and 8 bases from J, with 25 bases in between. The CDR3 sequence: CSARISRGRVNGGELFF. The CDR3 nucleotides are TGCAGTGCTAGGATCAGCCGCGGCAGGGTTAATGGGGGGGAGCTGTTTTTT.

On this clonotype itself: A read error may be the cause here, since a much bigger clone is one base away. For the CDR3, the DNA is TGTGCCAGCAGCGCCCCGACTAGTGGCGAGCAGTACTTC. This gives the protein CASSAPTSGEQYF. The rearrangement joins TRBV3-1 to TRBJ2-7; possible D gene TRBD2, 6 bases. This CDR3 is built from 13 residues. Germline assignment: CDR1 LGHDT and CDR2 YNNKEL (reference sequence). V lost 5 bases, J lost 6 bases, and 14 bases lay in between.

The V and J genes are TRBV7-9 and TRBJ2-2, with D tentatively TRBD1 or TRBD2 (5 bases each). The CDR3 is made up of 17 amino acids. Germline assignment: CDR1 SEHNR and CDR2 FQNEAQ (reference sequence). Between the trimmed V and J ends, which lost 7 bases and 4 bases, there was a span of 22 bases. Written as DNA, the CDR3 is TGTGCCAGCAACTTCATAGGGGAGCCTAGATCCACCGGGGAGCTGTTTTTT. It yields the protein CASNFIGEPRSTGELFF.

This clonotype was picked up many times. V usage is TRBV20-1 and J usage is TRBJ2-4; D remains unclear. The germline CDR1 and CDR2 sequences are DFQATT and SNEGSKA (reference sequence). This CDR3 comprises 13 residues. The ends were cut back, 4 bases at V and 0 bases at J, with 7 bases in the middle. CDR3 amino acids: CSATSIAKNIQYF. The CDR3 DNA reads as TGCAGTGCTACGAGTATAGCCAAAAACATTCAGTACTTC.

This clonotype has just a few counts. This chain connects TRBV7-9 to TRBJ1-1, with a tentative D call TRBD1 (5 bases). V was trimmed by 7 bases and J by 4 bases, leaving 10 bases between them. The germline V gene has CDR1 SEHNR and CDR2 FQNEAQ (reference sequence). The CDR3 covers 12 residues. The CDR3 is CASTQGVTEAFF. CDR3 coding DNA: TGTGCCAGCACTCAGGGCGTCACTGAAGCTTTCTTT.

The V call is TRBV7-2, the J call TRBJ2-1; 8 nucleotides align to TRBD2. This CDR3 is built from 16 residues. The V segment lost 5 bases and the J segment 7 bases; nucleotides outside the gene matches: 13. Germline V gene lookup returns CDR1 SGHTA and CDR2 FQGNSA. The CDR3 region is CASSGRSGRFLNEQFF. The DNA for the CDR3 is TGTGCCAGCAGCGGACGGAGCGGGAGATTCTTGAATGAGCAGTTCTTC.

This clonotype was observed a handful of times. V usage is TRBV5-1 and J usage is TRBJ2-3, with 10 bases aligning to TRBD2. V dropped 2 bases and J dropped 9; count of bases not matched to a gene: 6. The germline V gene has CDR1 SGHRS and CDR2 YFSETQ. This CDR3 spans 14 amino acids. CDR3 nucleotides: TGCGCCAGCAGCTTCCCTAGCGGGAGTAGGACGCAGTATTTT. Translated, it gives CASSFPSGSRTQYF.

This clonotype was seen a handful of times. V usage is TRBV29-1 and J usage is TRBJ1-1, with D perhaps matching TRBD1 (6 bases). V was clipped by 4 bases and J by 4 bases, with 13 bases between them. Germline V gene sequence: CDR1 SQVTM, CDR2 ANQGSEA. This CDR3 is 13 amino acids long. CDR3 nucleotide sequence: TGCAGCGTTGGGGTAGGGGGAGTCACTGAAGCTTTCTTT. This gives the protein CSVGVGGVTEAFF.

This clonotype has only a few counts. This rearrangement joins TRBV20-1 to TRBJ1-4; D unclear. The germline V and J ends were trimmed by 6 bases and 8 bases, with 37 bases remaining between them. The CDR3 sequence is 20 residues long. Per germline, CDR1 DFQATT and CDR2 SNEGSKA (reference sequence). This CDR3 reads CSAKALESSSRYPIGEKLFF. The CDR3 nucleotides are TGCAGTGCCAAGGCTCTAGAGTCATCAAGTAGATACCCCATTGGGGAAAAACTGTTTTTT.

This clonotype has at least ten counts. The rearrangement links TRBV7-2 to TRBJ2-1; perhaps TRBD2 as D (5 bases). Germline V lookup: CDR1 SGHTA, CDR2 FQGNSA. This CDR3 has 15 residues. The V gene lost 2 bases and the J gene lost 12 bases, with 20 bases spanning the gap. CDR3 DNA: TGTGCCAGCAGCTTAATTACGGCTAGCAAGTACGGGCAGTTCTTC. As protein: CASSLITASKYGQFF.

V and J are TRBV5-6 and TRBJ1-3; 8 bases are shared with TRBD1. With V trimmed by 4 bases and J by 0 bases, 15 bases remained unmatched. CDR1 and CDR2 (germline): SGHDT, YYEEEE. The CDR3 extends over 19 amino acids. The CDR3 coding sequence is TGTGCCAGCAGCCCCTTCGCCTTGGGACAGGACAGCTCTGGAAACACCATATATTTT. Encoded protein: CASSPFALGQDSSGNTIYF.

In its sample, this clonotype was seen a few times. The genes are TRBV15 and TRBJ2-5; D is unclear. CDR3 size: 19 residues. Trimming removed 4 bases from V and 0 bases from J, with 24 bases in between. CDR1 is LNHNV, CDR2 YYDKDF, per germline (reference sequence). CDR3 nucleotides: TGTGCCACCAGCACCCAGGATTTGACACATTCCTTCTACCAAGAGACCCAGTACTTC. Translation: CATSTQDLTHSFYQETQYF. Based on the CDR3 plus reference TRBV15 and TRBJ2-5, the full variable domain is DAMVIQNPRYQVTQFGKPVTLSCSQTLNHNVMYWYQQKSSQAPKLLFHYYDKDFNNEADTPDNFQSRRPNTSFCFLDIRSPGLGDTAMYLCATSTQDLTHSFYQETQYFGPGTRLLVL.

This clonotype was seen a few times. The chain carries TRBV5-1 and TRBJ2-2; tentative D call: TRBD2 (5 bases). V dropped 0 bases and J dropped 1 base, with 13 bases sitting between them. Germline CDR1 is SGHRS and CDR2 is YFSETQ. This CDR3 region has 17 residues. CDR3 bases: TGCGCCAGCAGCTTGGTTCGTCTAGCCGAGAACACCGGGGAGCTGTTTTTT. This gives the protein CASSLVRLAENTGELFF. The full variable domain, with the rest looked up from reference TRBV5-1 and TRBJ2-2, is KAGVTQTPRYLIKTRGQQVTLSCSPISGHRSVSWYQQTPGQGLQFLFEYFSETQRNKGNFPGRFSGRQFSNSRSEMNVSTLELGDSALYLCASSLVRLAENTGELFFGEGSRLTVL.

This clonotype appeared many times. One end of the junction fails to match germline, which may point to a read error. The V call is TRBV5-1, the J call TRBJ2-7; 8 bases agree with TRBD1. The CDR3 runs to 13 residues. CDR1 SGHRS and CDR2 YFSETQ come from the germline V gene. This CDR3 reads CASSLDRDYEQYF. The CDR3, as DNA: TGTGCCAGCAGTCTGGACAGGGACTACGAGCAGTACTTC.